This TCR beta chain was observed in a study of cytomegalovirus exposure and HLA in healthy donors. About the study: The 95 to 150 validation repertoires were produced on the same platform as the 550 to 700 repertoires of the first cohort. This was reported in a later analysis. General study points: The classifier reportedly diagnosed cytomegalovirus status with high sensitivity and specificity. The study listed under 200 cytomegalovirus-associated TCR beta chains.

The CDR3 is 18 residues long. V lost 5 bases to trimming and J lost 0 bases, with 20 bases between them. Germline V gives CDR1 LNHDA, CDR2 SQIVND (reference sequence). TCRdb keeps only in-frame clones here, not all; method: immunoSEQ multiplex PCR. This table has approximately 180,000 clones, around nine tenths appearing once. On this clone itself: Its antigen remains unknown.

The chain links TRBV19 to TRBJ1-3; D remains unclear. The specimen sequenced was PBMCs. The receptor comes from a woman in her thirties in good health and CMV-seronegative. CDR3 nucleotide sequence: TGTGCCAGTAGTCTCCTCCCGGGGAGGATCAGCTCTGGAAACACCATATATTTT. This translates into CASSLLPGRISSGNTIYF.